These T cell receptor beta chains were read from a single sample in a study of identical twins. Each CDR3 protein is one row after TCRdb ran MiXCR on the 5' RACE reads. The sample yields fewer than 550,000 distinct CDR3 sequences, over 12% seen once. The sample also formed part of further work on yellow fever vaccine responses in identical twins.

The sample consisted of CD4+ T cells sorted from blood. The receptors here all came from a woman aged 18 to 35 in good health. CDR3s include the opening cysteine and the closing phenylalanine or tryptophan. The order of the fields is V gene, D gene, J gene, clone size, CDR3 protein, CDR3 DNA. A D gene is named only where the DNA matches it firmly. Clone size, where shown, is once, few, many, or a class for clones that have expanded.

V gene: TRBV11-2
D gene: .
J gene: TRBJ2-2
clone size: .
CDR3 protein: CASHNRDPGELFF
CDR3 DNA: TGTGCCAGCCATAACAGGGACCCCGGGGAGCTGTTTTTT

V gene: TRBV7-7
D gene: .
J gene: TRBJ2-3
clone size: .
CDR3 protein: CAISLARGTVTSTDTQYF
CDR3 DNA: TGTGCCATCAGCTTAGCACGCGGAACTGTTACTAGCACAGATACGCAGTATTTT

V gene: TRBV2
D gene: .
J gene: TRBJ1-2
clone size: few
CDR3 protein: CAISGRNLFYGYTF
CDR3 DNA: TGTGCCATCTCTGGACGGAACCTTTTCTATGGCTACACCTTC

V gene: TRBV14
D gene: .
J gene: TRBJ1-2
clone size: .
CDR3 protein: CASSGRQANYGYTF
CDR3 DNA: TGTGCCAGCTCTGGACGACAGGCTAACTATGGCTACACCTTC

V gene: TRBV6-2/TRBV6-3
D gene: .
J gene: TRBJ2-3
clone size: few
CDR3 protein: CASSYGGPTDTQYF
CDR3 DNA: TGTGCCAGCAGTTACGGGGGGCCCACAGATACGCAGTATTTT

V gene: TRBV20-1
D gene: TRBD2
J gene: TRBJ2-7
clone size: .
CDR3 protein: CSARVSGRDYEQYF
CDR3 DNA: TGCAGTGCTAGAGTTAGCGGGAGGGACTACGAGCAGTACTTC

V gene: TRBV6-1
D gene: TRBD1
J gene: TRBJ2-1
clone size: few
CDR3 protein: CASRPGQGARNEQFF
CDR3 DNA: TGTGCCAGCAGACCAGGACAGGGGGCCAGGAATGAGCAGTTCTTC

V gene: TRBV18
D gene: TRBD1
J gene: TRBJ1-1
clone size: few
CDR3 protein: CASSQPRQGLRMNTEAFF
CDR3 DNA: TGTGCCAGCTCACAGCCCAGACAGGGACTTCGGATGAACACTGAAGCTTTCTTT

V gene: TRBV6-1
D gene: TRBD1
J gene: TRBJ1-5
clone size: .
CDR3 protein: CASSGGQSNQPQHF
CDR3 DNA: TGTGCCAGCAGTGGGGGACAGAGCAATCAGCCCCAGCATTTT

V gene: TRBV28
D gene: .
J gene: TRBJ1-5
clone size: .
CDR3 protein: CASSLGMANQPQHF
CDR3 DNA: TGTGCCAGCAGTTTGGGCATGGCTAATCAGCCCCAGCATTTT

V gene: TRBV20-1
D gene: TRBD1
J gene: TRBJ1-5
clone size: .
CDR3 protein: CSASKVYHTGVSNQPQHF
CDR3 DNA: TGCAGTGCTAGCAAGGTTTACCACACAGGGGTTAGCAATCAGCCCCAGCATTTT

V gene: TRBV28
D gene: .
J gene: TRBJ2-6
clone size: few
CDR3 protein: CASSLPANSGANVLTF
CDR3 DNA: TGTGCCAGCAGCCTCCCCGCGAACTCTGGGGCCAACGTCCTGACTTTC

V gene: TRBV19
D gene: TRBD1
J gene: TRBJ1-6
clone size: few
CDR3 protein: CASSVGTGNSPLHF
CDR3 DNA: TGTGCCAGTAGTGTCGGGACAGGGAATTCACCCCTCCACTTT

V gene: TRBV28
D gene: TRBD2
J gene: TRBJ2-1
clone size: few
CDR3 protein: CASSLSSGGRGEQFF
CDR3 DNA: TGTGCCAGCAGTTTATCCAGCGGGGGGAGGGGCGAGCAGTTCTTC

V gene: TRBV7-9
D gene: .
J gene: TRBJ2-5
clone size: many
CDR3 protein: CASSLVWSKETQYF
CDR3 DNA: TGTGCCAGCAGCTTAGTTTGGAGCAAAGAGACCCAGTACTTC

V gene: TRBV7-9
D gene: .
J gene: TRBJ2-3
clone size: .
CDR3 protein: CASSPPRGTGRDTQYF
CDR3 DNA: TGTGCCAGCAGCCCCCCTCGGGGGACTGGGCGGGATACGCAGTATTTT

V gene: TRBV3-1
D gene: .
J gene: TRBJ1-1
clone size: many
CDR3 protein: CASSQESQMNTEAFF
CDR3 DNA: TGTGCCAGCAGCCAAGAGAGTCAGATGAACACTGAAGCTTTCTTT

V gene: TRBV5-1
D gene: .
J gene: TRBJ2-1
clone size: few
CDR3 protein: CASSWSGDNEQFF
CDR3 DNA: TGCGCCAGCAGCTGGTCAGGGGACAATGAGCAGTTCTTC

V gene: TRBV12-3/TRBV12-4
D gene: TRBD2
J gene: TRBJ2-3
clone size: many
CDR3 protein: CASSLSSGSADTQYF
CDR3 DNA: TGTGCCAGCAGTTTGTCCAGCGGGAGTGCAGATACGCAGTATTTT

V gene: TRBV7-9
D gene: .
J gene: TRBJ1-2
clone size: few
CDR3 protein: CASSWGVTNYGYTF
CDR3 DNA: TGTGCCAGCAGCTGGGGTGTGACGAACTATGGCTACACCTTC

V gene: TRBV12-3/TRBV12-4
D gene: .
J gene: TRBJ2-4
clone size: .
CDR3 protein: CASSFAVTQNIQYF
CDR3 DNA: TGTGCCAGCAGTTTTGCGGTAACTCAAAACATTCAGTACTTC

V gene: TRBV10-3
D gene: .
J gene: TRBJ2-1
clone size: few
CDR3 protein: CATGTPEGVGEQFF
CDR3 DNA: TGTGCCACCGGGACCCCGGAGGGCGTTGGTGAGCAGTTCTTC

V gene: TRBV12-3/TRBV12-4
D gene: .
J gene: TRBJ1-4
clone size: many
CDR3 protein: CASSLAEKLFF
CDR3 DNA: TGTGCCAGCAGTCTCGCGGAAAAACTGTTTTTT

V gene: TRBV12-3/TRBV12-4
D gene: .
J gene: TRBJ2-1
clone size: many
CDR3 protein: CASSFNSPAYNEQFF
CDR3 DNA: TGTGCCAGCAGTTTCAACAGTCCAGCCTACAATGAGCAGTTCTTC

V gene: TRBV5-1
D gene: TRBD1
J gene: TRBJ1-2
clone size: .
CDR3 protein: CASSNERGQGNYGYTF
CDR3 DNA: TGCGCCAGCAGCAACGAACGGGGACAGGGTAACTATGGCTACACCTTC

V gene: TRBV7-8
D gene: .
J gene: TRBJ2-1
clone size: few
CDR3 protein: CASSFRDSRSPYNEQFF
CDR3 DNA: TGTGCCAGCAGCTTTCGGGACTCCCGGAGCCCTTACAATGAGCAGTTCTTC

V gene: TRBV5-6
D gene: .
J gene: TRBJ1-1
clone size: many
CDR3 protein: CASSLRSVSGFAAFF
CDR3 DNA: TGTGCCAGCAGCTTAAGGTCGGTCAGCGGTTTTGCAGCTTTCTTT

V gene: TRBV15
D gene: .
J gene: TRBJ2-1
clone size: .
CDR3 protein: CATSIGPSLGDEQFF
CDR3 DNA: TGTGCCACCAGCATAGGACCGAGCCTAGGGGATGAGCAGTTCTTC

V gene: TRBV4-1
D gene: .
J gene: TRBJ2-3
clone size: .
CDR3 protein: CASSHGPSTDTQYF
CDR3 DNA: TGCGCCAGCAGCCACGGGCCTAGTACAGATACGCAGTATTTT

V gene: TRBV3-1
D gene: .
J gene: TRBJ1-5
clone size: .
CDR3 protein: CASSQDILGSQPQHF
CDR3 DNA: TGTGCCAGCAGCCAAGATATCTTGGGCAGCCAGCCCCAGCATTTT

V gene: TRBV5-1
D gene: TRBD2
J gene: TRBJ2-3
clone size: few
CDR3 protein: CASARLAVTDTQYF
CDR3 DNA: TGCGCCAGCGCCAGACTAGCGGTCACAGATACGCAGTATTTT

V gene: TRBV2
D gene: TRBD1
J gene: TRBJ2-7
clone size: few
CDR3 protein: CASSSGTVLVYEQYF
CDR3 DNA: TGTGCCAGCAGTTCTGGGACAGTGTTGGTCTACGAGCAGTACTTC

V gene: TRBV7-8
D gene: TRBD2
J gene: TRBJ2-7
clone size: .
CDR3 protein: CASSLGLAGNYEQYF
CDR3 DNA: TGTGCCAGCAGCTTAGGACTAGCGGGAAACTACGAGCAGTACTTC

V gene: TRBV20-1
D gene: .
J gene: TRBJ1-5
clone size: .
CDR3 protein: CSAREGGSGNQPQHF
CDR3 DNA: TGCAGTGCTAGAGAGGGGGGTTCTGGCAATCAGCCCCAGCATTTT

V gene: TRBV6-1
D gene: TRBD1
J gene: TRBJ2-7
clone size: .
CDR3 protein: CASSHLDRAYEQYF
CDR3 DNA: TGTGCCAGCAGTCATCTGGACAGGGCCTACGAGCAGTACTTC

V gene: TRBV3-1
D gene: TRBD1
J gene: TRBJ2-1
clone size: few
CDR3 protein: CASSPRVSGDRAYNEQFF
CDR3 DNA: TGTGCCAGCAGCCCGAGAGTTTCTGGGGACAGGGCTTACAATGAGCAGTTCTTC

V gene: TRBV7-2
D gene: .
J gene: TRBJ1-1
clone size: .
CDR3 protein: CASSQVLRAFF
CDR3 DNA: TGTGCCAGCAGCCAGGTGTTAAGGGCTTTCTTT

V gene: TRBV11-2
D gene: .
J gene: TRBJ2-5
clone size: few
CDR3 protein: CASSLESGGYQETQYF
CDR3 DNA: TGTGCCAGCAGCTTAGAGTCAGGGGGGTACCAAGAGACCCAGTACTTC

V gene: TRBV9
D gene: .
J gene: TRBJ1-4
clone size: .
CDR3 protein: CASSPTGLTNEKLFF
CDR3 DNA: TGTGCCAGCAGCCCCACGGGACTGACTAATGAAAAACTGTTTTTT

V gene: TRBV29-1
D gene: .
J gene: TRBJ1-1
clone size: few
CDR3 protein: CSVKPGRLLDTEAFF
CDR3 DNA: TGCAGCGTGAAACCGGGACGTCTACTGGACACTGAAGCTTTCTTT

V gene: TRBV20-1
D gene: TRBD2
J gene: TRBJ2-3
clone size: .
CDR3 protein: CSAPGTSRSDTQYF
CDR3 DNA: TGCAGTGCTCCTGGGACTAGCAGATCGGATACGCAGTATTTT

V gene: TRBV28
D gene: .
J gene: TRBJ2-1
clone size: .
CDR3 protein: CASSQTSRAYNEQFF
CDR3 DNA: TGTGCCAGCAGCCAAACTAGCAGGGCCTACAATGAGCAGTTCTTC

V gene: TRBV10-2
D gene: TRBD2
J gene: TRBJ2-7
clone size: .
CDR3 protein: CASRGGFAGGTIYEQYF
CDR3 DNA: TGCGCCAGCAGGGGGGGGTTTGCGGGAGGTACAATCTACGAGCAGTACTTC

V gene: TRBV2
D gene: .
J gene: TRBJ2-7
clone size: .
CDR3 protein: CASTHYEQYF
CDR3 DNA: TGTGCCAGCACTCACTACGAGCAGTACTTC

V gene: TRBV7-9
D gene: .
J gene: TRBJ2-2
clone size: many
CDR3 protein: CASSLEGVGELFF
CDR3 DNA: TGTGCCAGCAGCTTAGAGGGTGTCGGGGAGCTGTTTTTT

V gene: TRBV12-3/TRBV12-4
D gene: .
J gene: TRBJ2-5
clone size: few
CDR3 protein: CASSLSLLEETQYF
CDR3 DNA: TGTGCCAGCAGTTTATCCCTCCTTGAAGAGACCCAGTACTTC

V gene: TRBV5-1
D gene: .
J gene: TRBJ1-4
clone size: many
CDR3 protein: CASSLNRDEKLFF
CDR3 DNA: TGCGCCAGCAGCTTGAACAGGGATGAAAAACTGTTTTTT

V gene: TRBV6-1
D gene: .
J gene: TRBJ2-5
clone size: .
CDR3 protein: CASSVGGRETQYF
CDR3 DNA: TGTGCCAGCAGTGTTGGGGGTCGGGAGACCCAGTACTTC

V gene: TRBV19
D gene: TRBD2
J gene: TRBJ2-1
clone size: .
CDR3 protein: CASSIDRGLAYNEQFF
CDR3 DNA: TGTGCCAGTAGTATAGACAGGGGACTAGCGTACAATGAGCAGTTCTTC

V gene: TRBV7-8
D gene: .
J gene: TRBJ2-1
clone size: few
CDR3 protein: CASSLVSQNEQFF
CDR3 DNA: TGTGCCAGCAGCTTAGTATCCCAAAATGAGCAGTTCTTC